This TCR beta chain was captured by sequencing in a study of T cells in tumors after PD-1 blockade. Study-level information: Each patient got pembrolizumab 200 mg every 3 weeks or cemiplimab 350 mg every 2 weeks.

The method was immunoSEQ multiplex PCR; TCRdb's version includes in-frame clones alone and lacks a portion of them. The sample lists over 60,000 clones, roughly 70% occurring once. Germline CDR1 reads SGHRS; CDR2 reads YFSETQ. CDR3 length: 15 amino acids. The trim removed 0 bases at V and 2 bases at J, leaving 3 bases unmatched. Comments on this clone: The antigen remains unidentified.

Study conclusions and caveats: Blood contained about 40% of the tumor's TCR clonotypes.

The clonotype originates from a human donor with basal cell carcinoma. The chain uses TRBV5-1 and TRBJ2-3; 7 bases match TRBD2. The sequencing here drew on PBMCs, taken after anti-PD-1 treatment. This CDR3 is CASSLDGGITDTQYF. CDR3 coding DNA: TGCGCCAGCAGCTTGGACGGGGGGATCACAGATACGCAGTATTTT.